A single sample is the source of the 23 T cell receptor beta chains below, sequenced in a study of metastatic and nonmetastatic thyroid tumors. No patient received treatment before thyroid surgery. With MiXCR, TCRdb called clones anew from the PCR reads. The sample consists of tens of thousands of clones, 10% to 15% of them appearing once. Sequencing was performed on blood. The receptors originated from a female donor with papillary thyroid cancer or a benign thyroid nodule (not recorded which). Some clones in this sample may be carry-over from other donors' samples.

This clone was detected many times. The chain couples TRBV25-1 to TRBJ2-6; D ambiguous. Germline V CDR1 and CDR2: MGHDK, SYGVNS. Trimming shortened V by 1 base and J by 2 bases, and 9 bases separated the two germline ends. This CDR3 comprises 16 residues. The CDR3 spells CASSESSPPGANVLTF. DNA for the CDR3: TGTGCCAGCAGTGAATCATCACCCCCTGGGGCCAACGTCCTGACTTTC.

This clone has ten or more counts. The rearrangement uses TRBV18 and TRBJ2-7; D ambiguous. The V end lost 4 bases, the J end lost 6 bases, and 10 bases lay between the germline ends. CDR1 is KGHSH and CDR2 is LQKENI in the germline V gene. The CDR3 extends over 12 amino acids. The CDR3 loop reads CASSLDKSEQYF. For the CDR3, the DNA is TGTGCCAGCTCACTCGACAAATCCGAGCAGTACTTC.

V is TRBV5-1 and J is TRBJ2-7; no reliable D call. The CDR3 totals 15 residues. V lost 0 bases to trimming and J lost 5 bases, with 15 bases between them. Germline V gene sequence: CDR1 SGHRS, CDR2 YFSETQ. CDR3 region: CASSLVSVGPDEQYF. The DNA of the CDR3 is TGCGCCAGCAGCTTGGTTTCTGTAGGGCCGGACGAGCAGTACTTC.

This clone was detected ten times or more. Other DNA sequences in this specimen translate into the identical CDR3. The rearrangement links TRBV28 to TRBJ2-2; TRBD2 aligns across 10 bases. The CDR3 sequence is 15 residues long. Trimming cost V 3 bases and J 5 bases; bases outside gene matches: 3. Germline V gene data show CDR1 as MDHEN and CDR2 as SYDVKM. The chain's CDR3 is CASSFSSGSTGELFF. CDR3 coding DNA: TGTGCCAGCAGTTTCTCTAGCGGGAGTACCGGGGAGCTGTTTTTT.

This clone turned up a few times. This clone may be a read error of a much larger clone one base away. Other DNA sequences from this sample encode an identical CDR3 as well. The rearrangement links TRBV29-1 to TRBJ2-5; D possibly corresponds to TRBD2 (6 bases). The V and J ends lost 7 bases and 4 bases respectively, with 13 bases between them. Germline lookup yields CDR1 SQVTM and CDR2 ANQGSEA. The CDR3 contains 12 residues. The CDR3 sequence is CSATGGVETQYF. CDR3 bases: TGCAGCGCAACCGGAGGGGTAGAGACCCAGTACTTC.

This clone was seen only a few times. The chain uses TRBV25-1 and TRBJ2-7; 8 bases align to TRBD1. This CDR3 has 15 residues. The V gene's germline CDR1 is MGHDK and CDR2 SYGVNS. The ends lost 7 bases at V and 1 base at J; junction bases unmatched: 9. The chain's CDR3 is CASIPRQGTSYEQYF. The CDR3 DNA is TGTGCCAGCATACCTAGACAGGGGACTTCCTACGAGCAGTACTTC.

This clone was observed many times. The chain is built from TRBV24-1 and TRBJ2-4; 8 bases are shared with TRBD1. The ends lost 3 bases at V and 1 base at J; junction bases unmatched: 4. The CDR3 runs to 16 residues. CDR1 and CDR2 (germline): KGHDR, SFDVKD. CDR3 sequence: CATSDDRGAAKNIQYF. CDR3 DNA sequence: TGTGCCACCAGTGATGACAGGGGAGCGGCCAAAAACATTCAGTACTTC.

This clone was found a few times. The rearrangement joins TRBV6-1 to TRBJ1-2, with 8 bases fitting TRBD1. This CDR3 region has 15 residues. Germline V gene data show CDR1 as MNHNS and CDR2 as SASEGT. The junction had 9 bases not matched to a gene; V was cut back by 1 base and J by 8 bases. CDR3 residues: CASSEEAGGSYGYTF. CDR3 DNA: TGTGCCAGCAGTGAAGAGGCAGGGGGCTCTTACGGCTACACCTTC.

This chain joins TRBV5-1 and TRBJ1-4, with D possibly being TRBD1 (5 bases). V lost 4 bases and J lost 8, with 12 bases in between. The CDR3 runs to 13 residues. Germline-derived CDR1 and CDR2 are SGHRS and YFSETQ. CDR3 loop: CASSLPTAEKLFF. CDR3 in DNA: TGCGCCAGCAGCCTCCCGACAGCCGAAAAACTGTTTTTT.

This clone was seen a handful of times. Possible read error: a much larger clone is one base away. This sequence joins TRBV9 and TRBJ2-1; D gene uncertain. This CDR3 region has 12 residues. Germline V CDR1 and CDR2: SGDLS, YYNGEE. With 5 bases removed from V and 6 bases from J, the gap between germline ends came to 9 bases. CDR3 DNA sequence: TGTGCCAGCAGTGCAACTTGCAATGAGCAGTTCTTC. Its translation: CASSATCNEQFF.

The rearrangement uses TRBV11-2 and TRBJ2-1, with 7 bases fitting TRBD1. The V gene's germline CDR1 is SGHAT and CDR2 FQNNGV. J gave up 9 bases and V 5 bases, and 10 bases lay outside the gene matches. CDR3 size: 14 residues. The CDR3 loop is CASSLETGSPEQFF. The DNA of the CDR3 is TGTGCCAGCAGCCTCGAGACAGGGTCTCCTGAGCAGTTCTTC.

This clone was detected ten times or more. V gene TRBV7-9 combines with J gene TRBJ1-1; 8 bases map to TRBD1. There are 14 residues in the CDR3. V lost 3 bases to trimming and J lost 6 bases; unmatched junction nucleotides: 6. The germline V gene encodes CDR1 SEHNR and CDR2 FQNEAQ (reference sequence). The CDR3 bases are TGTGCCAGCAGCTTCAGGGACAGGTTTTCTGAAGCTTTCTTT. Its translation: CASSFRDRFSEAFF.

This clone was found many times. The V and J genes are TRBV6-1 and TRBJ1-6, with D unclear. The CDR3 consists of 14 residues. V lost 4 bases to trimming and J lost 7 bases, with 11 bases between them. The germline gives CDR1 MNHNS, CDR2 SASEGT. CDR3 sequence: CASSGESGNSPLHF. In nucleotides, the CDR3 is TGTGCCAGCAGTGGGGAGTCGGGCAATTCACCCCTCCACTTT.

This clone was recorded at least ten times. The V gene is TRBV7-2, the J gene TRBJ1-1; D is unclear. CDR1 is SGHTA and CDR2 is FQGNSA in the germline V gene. CDR3 length equals 13 residues. V lost 6 bases and J 4 bases, leaving 12 bases between the germline ends. CDR3 amino acids: CASSRSSVTEAFF. Here the CDR3 DNA reads TGTGCCAGCAGTAGAAGCTCGGTCACTGAAGCTTTCTTT.

This chain uses TRBV20-1 with TRBJ2-5, with D possibly being TRBD2 (6 bases). V gave up 1 base and J gave up 4 bases, with 13 bases separating them. CDR3 length equals 14 residues. Germline assignment: CDR1 DFQATT and CDR2 SNEGSKA (reference sequence). This CDR3 reads CSARGLGTAETQYF. The CDR3 nucleotides read TGCAGTGCTAGAGGGTTAGGGACTGCAGAGACCCAGTACTTC.

To note about this clone: A read error may produce the germline difference seen at one junction end. The V gene is TRBV2, the J gene TRBJ1-5; TRBD1 aligns across 9 bases. This CDR3 is 22 amino acids long. CDR1 is SNHLY and CDR2 is FYNNEI in the germline V gene. As DNA, the CDR3 is TGTGCCACCAGTGATTTGCTTCAGGACCCCCTGCGGAGGGGACAGGGAGATCAGCCCCAGCATTTT. This encodes CATSDLLQDPLRRGQGDQPQHF.

This clone came up many times. The J gene is TRBJ2-1, the V gene TRBV28, with D perhaps matching TRBD1 (6 bases). The length of the CDR3 is 12 residues. The germline V gene encodes CDR1 MDHEN and CDR2 SYDVKM. Trimming pared 5 bases from V and 9 bases from J, leaving 11 bases between. DNA for the CDR3: TGTGCCAGCAGTGCAGGGGTGGGTGAGCAGTTCTTC. It translates to CASSAGVGEQFF.

This clone was seen ten or more times. The CDR3 DNA sequence: TGTGCCACCAGTGATTACCTGGGCTACACCTTC. Translation gives CATSDYLGYTF. The chain employs TRBV24-1 and TRBJ1-2, with unresolved D. Germline CDR1 is KGHDR and CDR2 is SFDVKD. The CDR3 is made up of 11 amino acids. V lost 2 bases to trimming and J lost 8 bases, with 5 bases between them.

This clone was counted many times. Other nucleotide sequences from this sample produce the same CDR3. The CDR3 DNA follows: TGTGCCAGTAGTACCTCACGGGGACAAAACACTGAAGCTTTCTTT. This sequence encodes CASSTSRGQNTEAFF. The chain has TRBV19 and TRBJ1-1; TRBD1 might be the D (6 bases). This CDR3 has 15 amino acids. Deletions cut 4 bases from V and 2 bases from J, with 14 bases between. Germline lookup yields CDR1 LNHDA and CDR2 SQIVND (reference sequence).

This clone appeared many times. The sample holds other DNA sequences that translate to the same CDR3. The V gene is TRBV14, the J gene TRBJ2-1; D is perhaps TRBD2 (6 bases). Trimming stripped 5 bases from V and 9 bases from J, with 23 bases between. This CDR3 has 16 amino acids. Germline CDR1 SGHDN, CDR2 FVKESK. In DNA, the CDR3 is TGTGCCAGCAGCGAAACGGGACTCCAGGCAGAGGGTGAGCAGTTCTTC. Its protein product is CASSETGLQAEGEQFF.

In this sample, this clone turned up many times. Since a much larger clone is just one base distant, this may be a read error. This chain connects TRBV25-1 to TRBJ1-2; possibly TRBD1 for D (5 bases). The CDR3 sequence is 14 residues long. The ends were cut back, 8 bases at V and 7 bases at J, with 20 bases in the middle. In germline, CDR1 is MGHDK, CDR2 SYGVNS. The CDR3 spells CASGGGGAQSGYTF. CDR3 DNA: TGTGCCAGCGGTGGGGGAGGCGCGCAGTCTGGCTACACCTTC.

Only a few counts were recorded for this clone. A single base separates this from a much larger clone, so it may be a read error. The gene calls are TRBV5-6 and TRBJ2-7, with 7 bases identical to TRBD1. Trimming removed 3 bases from V and 3 bases from J; junction bases left unmatched: 9. Germline lookup yields CDR1 SGHDT and CDR2 YYEEEE. The CDR3 runs 15 residues. The CDR3 protein is CASSWGTVQGYEQYF. CDR3 sequence (DNA): TGTGCCAGCAGCTGGGGGACAGTGCAGGGCTACGAGCAGTACTTC.

The sample holds many counts of this clone. A much larger clone differs by one base, so this may be a read error. Other DNA sequences in the same sample also yield this CDR3. The V and J genes are TRBV27 and TRBJ2-1; no firm D call. Germline values: CDR1 MNHEY, CDR2 SMNVEV (reference sequence). This CDR3 has 11 residues. V lost 1 base to trimming and J lost 9 bases, with 4 bases between them. CDR3 region: CASSLYGEQFF. The CDR3 DNA sequence: TGTGCCAGCAGTTTATATGGTGAGCAGTTCTTC.